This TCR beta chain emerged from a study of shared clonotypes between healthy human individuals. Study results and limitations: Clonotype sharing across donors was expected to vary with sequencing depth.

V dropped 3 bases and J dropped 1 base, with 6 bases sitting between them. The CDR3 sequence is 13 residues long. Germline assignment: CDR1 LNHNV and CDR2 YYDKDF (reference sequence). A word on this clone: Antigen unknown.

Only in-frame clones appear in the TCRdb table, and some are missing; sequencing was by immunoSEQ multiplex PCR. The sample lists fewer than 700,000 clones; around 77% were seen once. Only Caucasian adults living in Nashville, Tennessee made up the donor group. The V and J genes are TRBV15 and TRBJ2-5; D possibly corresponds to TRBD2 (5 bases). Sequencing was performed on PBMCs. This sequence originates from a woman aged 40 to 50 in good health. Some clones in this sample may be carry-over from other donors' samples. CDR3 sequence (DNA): TGTGCCACCAGCAGGGACTCCCAAGAGACCCAGTACTTC. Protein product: CATSRDSQETQYF.